Below, one T cell receptor beta chain is given with its context. This entry comes from a study of cytomegalovirus exposure and HLA in healthy donors. In germline, CDR1 is GTSNPN, CDR2 SVGIG (reference sequence). Trimming stripped 1 base from V and 8 bases from J, with 12 bases between. The CDR3 is 13 amino acids. The PCR used 60 Vbeta and 13 Jbeta primers. Sequencing used immunoSEQ multiplex PCR; TCRdb keeps in-frame clones, though not all of them. The sample gives over 150,000 clones, 65% to 80% of which show up once; roughly 4% is in the top ten. The chain joins TRBV30 to TRBJ2-1; D might be TRBD1 (6 bases). Material for sequencing was PBMCs. The TCR sequence derives from a woman in her thirties or forties in good health and CMV-seronegative. The CDR3 sequence is CAWSEEWGHEQFF. For the CDR3, the DNA is TGTGCCTGGAGTGAGGAATGGGGGCATGAGCAGTTCTTC.